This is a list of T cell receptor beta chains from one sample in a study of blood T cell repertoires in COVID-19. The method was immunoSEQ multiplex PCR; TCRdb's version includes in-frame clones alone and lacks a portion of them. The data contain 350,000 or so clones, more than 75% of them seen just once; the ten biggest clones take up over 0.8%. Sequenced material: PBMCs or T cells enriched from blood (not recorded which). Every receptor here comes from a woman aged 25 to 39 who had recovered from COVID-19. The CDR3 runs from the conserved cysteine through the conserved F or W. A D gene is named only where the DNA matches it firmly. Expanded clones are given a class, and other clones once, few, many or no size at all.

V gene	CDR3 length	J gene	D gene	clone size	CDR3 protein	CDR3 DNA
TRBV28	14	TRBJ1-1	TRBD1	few	CASSLQGARPEAFF	TGTGCCAGCAGTCTCCAGGGGGCGCGTCCTGAAGCTTTCTTT
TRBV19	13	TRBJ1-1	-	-	CASSPTGDTEAFF	TGTGCCAGTAGTCCCACAGGAGACACTGAAGCTTTCTTT
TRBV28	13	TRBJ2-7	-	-	CASSLSPAYEQYF	TGTGCCAGCAGTTTAAGTCCAGCCTACGAGCAGTACTTC
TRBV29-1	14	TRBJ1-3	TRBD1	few	CSVGDSSSGNTIYF	TGCAGCGTGGGGGACAGTAGCTCTGGAAACACCATATATTTT
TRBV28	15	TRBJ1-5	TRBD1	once	CASSRDRGDTQPQHF	TGTGCCAGCAGCCGGGACAGGGGGGACACTCAGCCCCAGCATTTT
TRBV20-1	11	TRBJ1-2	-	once	CSARDGYGYTF	TGCAGTGCTAGAGACGGCTATGGCTACACCTTC
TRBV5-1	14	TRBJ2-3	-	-	CASSFGGPTDTQYF	TGCGCCAGCAGCTTCGGAGGGCCCACAGATACGCAGTATTTT
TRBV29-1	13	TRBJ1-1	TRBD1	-	CSVEGQGSIEAFF	TGCAGCGTTGAGGGACAGGGCAGCATTGAAGCTTTCTTT
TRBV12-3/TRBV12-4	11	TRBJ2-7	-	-	CASSSGVEQYF	TGTGCCAGCAGTTCCGGGGTCGAGCAGTACTTC
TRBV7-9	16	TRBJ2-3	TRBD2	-	CASSLSSGGPRDTQYF	TGTGCCAGCAGCTTGAGTAGCGGGGGGCCCCGGGATACGCAGTATTTT
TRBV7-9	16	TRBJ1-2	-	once	CASSQTHQGTAYGYTF	TGTGCCAGCAGCCAAACACATCAGGGAACGGCCTATGGCTACACCTTC
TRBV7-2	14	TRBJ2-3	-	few	CASSLKTGTDTQYF	TGTGCCAGCAGCTTGAAAACAGGGACGGATACGCAGTATTTT
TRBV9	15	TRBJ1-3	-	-	CASSPTGISGNTIYF	TGTGCCAGCAGCCCGACAGGAATCTCTGGAAACACCATATATTTT
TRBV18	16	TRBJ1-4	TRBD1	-	CASSPLTGATNEKLFF	TGTGCCAGCTCACCACTGACAGGGGCAACTAATGAAAAACTGTTTTTT
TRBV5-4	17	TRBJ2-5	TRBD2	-	CASSLDGTSGSQETQYF	TGTGCCAGCAGCTTGGATGGGACTAGCGGGTCTCAAGAGACCCAGTACTTC
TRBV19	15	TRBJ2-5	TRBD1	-	CASSLSRDREETQYF	TGTGCCAGTAGTCTCAGCCGGGACAGGGAAGAGACCCAGTACTTC
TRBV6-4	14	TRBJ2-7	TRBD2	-	CASSLAGDSYEQYF	TGTGCCAGCAGTCTAGCGGGGGATTCCTACGAGCAGTACTTC
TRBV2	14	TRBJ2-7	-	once	CASSELRSSYEQYF	TGTGCCAGCAGTGAGCTAAGGAGCTCCTACGAGCAGTACTTC
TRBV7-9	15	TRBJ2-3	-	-	CASSLGGGHTDTQYF	TGTGCCAGCAGCTTAGGGGGGGGGCACACAGATACGCAGTATTTT
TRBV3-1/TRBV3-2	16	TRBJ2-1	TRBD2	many	CASSQDWRGNYNEQFF	TGTGCCAGCAGCCAAGACTGGCGGGGGAACTACAATGAGCAGTTCTTC
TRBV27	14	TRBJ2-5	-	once	CASSSWVQAETQYF	TGTGCCAGCAGTTCCTGGGTACAGGCAGAGACCCAGTACTTC
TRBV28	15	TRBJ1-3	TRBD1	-	CASITGTGSGNTIYF	TGTGCCAGCATAACCGGGACAGGGAGCGGAAACACCATATATTTT
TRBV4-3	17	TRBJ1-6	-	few	CASSQSASGSYNSPLHF	TGCGCCAGCAGCCAATCGGCCTCAGGCTCCTATAATTCACCCCTCCACTTT
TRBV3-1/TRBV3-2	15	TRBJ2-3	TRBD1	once	CASSPGTGGVDTQYF	TGTGCCAGCAGCCCCGGGACAGGGGGCGTAGATACGCAGTATTTT
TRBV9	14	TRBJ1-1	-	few	CASSPRSAGTEAFF	TGTGCCAGCAGCCCCAGAAGTGCGGGGACTGAAGCTTTCTTT
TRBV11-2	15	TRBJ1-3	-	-	CASSLDRSAGNTIYF	TGTGCCAGCAGCTTAGACAGGTCGGCTGGAAACACCATATATTTT
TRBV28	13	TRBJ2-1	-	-	CASSLERSREQFF	TGTGCCAGCAGTTTAGAGCGGTCCCGTGAGCAGTTCTTC
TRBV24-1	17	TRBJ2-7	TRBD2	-	CATSDFGGGTISYEQYF	TGTGCCACCAGTGATTTCGGGGGGGGGACAATTTCCTACGAGCAGTACTTC
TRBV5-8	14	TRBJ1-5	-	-	CASSWTDGNQPQHF	TGTGCCAGCAGCTGGACAGACGGCAATCAGCCCCAGCATTTT
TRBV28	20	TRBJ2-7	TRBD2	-	CASSLSRGTSGRPNPYEQYF	TGTGCCAGCAGTTTATCGAGGGGGACTAGCGGGAGACCAAATCCCTACGAGCAGTACTTC
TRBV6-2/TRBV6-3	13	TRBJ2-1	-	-	CASSSTGYNEQFF	TGTGCCAGCAGTTCTACAGGCTACAATGAGCAGTTCTTC
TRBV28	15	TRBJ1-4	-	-	CASSWGGTGNEKLFF	TGTGCCAGCAGTTGGGGAGGGACCGGGAATGAAAAACTGTTTTTT
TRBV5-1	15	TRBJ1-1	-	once	CASSLAGGGHTEAFF	TGCGCCAGCAGCTTGGCCGGGGGAGGACACACTGAAGCTTTCTTT
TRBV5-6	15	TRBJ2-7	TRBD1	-	CASSFGQGAMYEQYF	TGTGCCAGCAGCTTCGGACAGGGGGCTATGTACGAGCAGTACTTC
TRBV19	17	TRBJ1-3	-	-	CASSIGGTSGTGNTIYF	TGTGCCAGTAGTATTGGGGGCACGAGCGGTACTGGAAACACCATATATTTT
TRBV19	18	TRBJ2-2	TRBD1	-	CASSSLDWTGGDTGELFF	TGTGCCAGTAGTTCGCTCGACTGGACAGGGGGGGACACCGGGGAGCTGTTTTTT
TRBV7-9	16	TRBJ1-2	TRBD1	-	CASSLALTGVNYGYTF	TGTGCCAGCAGCTTAGCGCTAACAGGGGTTAACTATGGCTACACCTTC
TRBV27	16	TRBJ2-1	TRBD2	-	CASSQRLAGGLNEQFF	TGTGCCAGCAGTCAACGACTAGCGGGGGGGTTAAATGAGCAGTTCTTC
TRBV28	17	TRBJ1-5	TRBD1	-	CASSSTRGSNGNQPQHF	TGTGCCAGCAGTTCAACCAGGGGGTCCAACGGCAATCAGCCCCAGCATTTT
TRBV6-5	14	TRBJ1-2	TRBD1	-	CASKFEDRDDGYTF	TGTGCCAGCAAATTTGAGGACAGGGACGATGGCTACACCTTC
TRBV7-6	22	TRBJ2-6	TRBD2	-	CASSLGAGVRKEGRSGANVLTF	TGTGCCAGCAGCTTAGGTGCGGGGGTCAGAAAGGAGGGAAGGTCTGGGGCCAACGTCCTGACTTTC
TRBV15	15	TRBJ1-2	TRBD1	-	CATSRRTGGTYGYTF	TGTGCCACCAGCAGGAGGACAGGGGGTACCTATGGCTACACCTTC
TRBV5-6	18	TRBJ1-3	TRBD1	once	CASSSLVRQGANGNTIYF	TGTGCCAGCAGCTCCTTGGTCCGTCAGGGGGCAAATGGAAACACCATATATTTT
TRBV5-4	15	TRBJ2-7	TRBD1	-	CASSPATGGTYEQYF	TGTGCCAGCAGCCCAGCGACAGGGGGAACCTACGAGCAGTACTTC